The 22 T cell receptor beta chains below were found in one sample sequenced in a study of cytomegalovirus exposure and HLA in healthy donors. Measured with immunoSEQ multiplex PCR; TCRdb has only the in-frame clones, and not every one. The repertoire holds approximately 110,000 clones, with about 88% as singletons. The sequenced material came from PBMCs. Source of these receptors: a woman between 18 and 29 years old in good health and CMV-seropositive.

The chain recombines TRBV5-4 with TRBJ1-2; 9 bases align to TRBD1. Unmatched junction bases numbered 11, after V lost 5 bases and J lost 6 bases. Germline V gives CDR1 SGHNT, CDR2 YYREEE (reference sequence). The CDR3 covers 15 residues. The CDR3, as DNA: TGTGCCAGCAGGCCAGCTACAGGGGGCGCGGATGGCTACACCTTC. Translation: CASRPATGGADGYTF.

CDR3 in DNA: TGCGCCAGCAGGTCGCGGGACTCGACGTCCAATGAGCAGTTCTTC. Its protein product is CASRSRDSTSNEQFF. This sequence joins TRBV5-1 and TRBJ2-1; maybe TRBD2 (6 bases). This CDR3 is 15 amino acids long. From germline, CDR1 is SGHRS and CDR2 YFSETQ. The ends were cut back, 5 bases at V and 6 bases at J, with 18 bases in the middle.

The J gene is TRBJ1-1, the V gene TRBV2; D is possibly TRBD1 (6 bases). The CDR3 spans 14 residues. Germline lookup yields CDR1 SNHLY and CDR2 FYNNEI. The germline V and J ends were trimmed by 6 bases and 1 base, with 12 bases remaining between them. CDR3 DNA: TGTGCCAGCAGCCAACTGGGACAGAACACTGAAGCTTTCTTT. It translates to CASSQLGQNTEAFF.

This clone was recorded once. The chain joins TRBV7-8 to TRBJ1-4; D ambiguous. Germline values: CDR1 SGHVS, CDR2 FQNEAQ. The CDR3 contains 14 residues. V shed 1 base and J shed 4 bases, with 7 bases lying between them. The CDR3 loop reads CASSLGHVNEKLFF. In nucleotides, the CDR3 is TGTGCCAGCAGCTTAGGACACGTTAATGAAAAACTGTTTTTT.

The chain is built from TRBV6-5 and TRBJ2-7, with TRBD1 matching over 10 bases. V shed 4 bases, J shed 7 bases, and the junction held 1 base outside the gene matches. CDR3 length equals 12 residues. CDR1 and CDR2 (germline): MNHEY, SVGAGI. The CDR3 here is CASSWGQGEQYF. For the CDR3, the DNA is TGTGCCAGCAGTTGGGGACAGGGGGAGCAGTACTTC.

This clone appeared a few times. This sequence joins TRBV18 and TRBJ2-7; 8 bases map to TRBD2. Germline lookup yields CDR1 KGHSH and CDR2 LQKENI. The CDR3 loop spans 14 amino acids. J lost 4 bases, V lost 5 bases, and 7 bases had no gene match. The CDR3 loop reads CASSAAGVRYEQYF. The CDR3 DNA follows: TGTGCCAGCTCAGCAGCGGGAGTCAGGTACGAGCAGTACTTC.

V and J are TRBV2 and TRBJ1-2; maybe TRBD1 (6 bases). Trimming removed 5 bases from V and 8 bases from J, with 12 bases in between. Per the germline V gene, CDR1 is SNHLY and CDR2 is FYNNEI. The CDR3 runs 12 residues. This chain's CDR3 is CASSYYREGYTF. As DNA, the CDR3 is TGTGCCAGCAGTTACTACAGGGAAGGCTACACCTTC. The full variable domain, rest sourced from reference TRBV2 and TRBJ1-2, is EPEVTQTPSHQVTQMGQEVILRCVPISNHLYFYWYRQILGQKVEFLVSFYNNEISEKSEIFDDQFSVERPDGSNFTLKIRSTKLEDSAMYFCASSYYREGYTFGSGTRLTVV.

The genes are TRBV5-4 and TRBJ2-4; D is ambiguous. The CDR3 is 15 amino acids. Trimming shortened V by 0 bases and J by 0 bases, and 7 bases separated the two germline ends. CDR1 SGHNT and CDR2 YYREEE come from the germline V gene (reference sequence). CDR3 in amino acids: CASSLDGLAKNIQYF. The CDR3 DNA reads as TGTGCCAGCAGCTTGGATGGCCTAGCCAAAAACATTCAGTACTTC.

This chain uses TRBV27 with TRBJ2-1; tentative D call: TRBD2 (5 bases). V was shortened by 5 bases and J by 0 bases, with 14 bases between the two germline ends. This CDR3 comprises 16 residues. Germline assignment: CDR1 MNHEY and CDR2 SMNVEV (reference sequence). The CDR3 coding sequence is TGTGCCAGCAGTCGATGGACCGGGATCTCCTACAATGAGCAGTTCTTC. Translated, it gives CASSRWTGISYNEQFF.

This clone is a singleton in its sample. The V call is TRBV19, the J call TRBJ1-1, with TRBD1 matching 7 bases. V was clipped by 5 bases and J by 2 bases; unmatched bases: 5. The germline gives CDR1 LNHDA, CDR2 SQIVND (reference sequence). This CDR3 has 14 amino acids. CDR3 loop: CASSHRDSNTEAFF. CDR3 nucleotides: TGTGCCAGTAGTCACCGGGACAGTAACACTGAAGCTTTCTTT.

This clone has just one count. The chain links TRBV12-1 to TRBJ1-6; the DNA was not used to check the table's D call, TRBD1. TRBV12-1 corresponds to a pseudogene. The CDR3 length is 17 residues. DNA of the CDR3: TGTGCCAGCAGCTTTGAACCAGACAACTCCTATAATTCACCCCTCCACTTT. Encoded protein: CASSFEPDNSYNSPLHF.

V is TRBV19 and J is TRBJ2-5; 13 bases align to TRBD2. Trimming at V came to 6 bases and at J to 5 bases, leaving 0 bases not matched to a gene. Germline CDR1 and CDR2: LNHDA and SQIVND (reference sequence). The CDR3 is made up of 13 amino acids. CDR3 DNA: TGTGCCAGTAGACTAGCGGGGGGGGAGACCCAGTACTTC. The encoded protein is CASRLAGGETQYF.

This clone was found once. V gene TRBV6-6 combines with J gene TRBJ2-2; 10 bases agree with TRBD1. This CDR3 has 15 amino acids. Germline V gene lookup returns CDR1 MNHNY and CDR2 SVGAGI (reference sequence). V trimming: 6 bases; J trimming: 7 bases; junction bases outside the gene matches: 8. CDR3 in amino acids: CASRPGQGNVGELFF. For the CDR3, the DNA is TGTGCCAGCAGACCGGGACAGGGGAACGTCGGGGAGCTGTTTTTT.

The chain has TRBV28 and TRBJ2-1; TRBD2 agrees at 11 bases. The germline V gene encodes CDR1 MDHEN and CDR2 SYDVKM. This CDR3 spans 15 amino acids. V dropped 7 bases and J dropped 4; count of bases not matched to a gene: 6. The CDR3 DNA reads TGTGCCAGCAAAGGTGGGACTAGCGGATACAATGAGCAGTTCTTC. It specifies CASKGGTSGYNEQFF.

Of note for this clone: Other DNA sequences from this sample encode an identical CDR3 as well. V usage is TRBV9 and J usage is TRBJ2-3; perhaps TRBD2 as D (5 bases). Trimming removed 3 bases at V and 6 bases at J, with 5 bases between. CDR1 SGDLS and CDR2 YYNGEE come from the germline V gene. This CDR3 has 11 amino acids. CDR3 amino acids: CASSGGDTQYF. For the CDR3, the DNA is TGTGCCAGCAGCGGAGGGGATACGCAGTATTTT.

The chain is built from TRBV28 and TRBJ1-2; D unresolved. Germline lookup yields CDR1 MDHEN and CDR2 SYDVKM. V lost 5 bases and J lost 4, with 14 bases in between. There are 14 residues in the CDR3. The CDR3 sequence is CASSPPGGAYGYTF. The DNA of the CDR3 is TGTGCCAGCAGTCCCCCTGGAGGAGCCTATGGCTACACCTTC.

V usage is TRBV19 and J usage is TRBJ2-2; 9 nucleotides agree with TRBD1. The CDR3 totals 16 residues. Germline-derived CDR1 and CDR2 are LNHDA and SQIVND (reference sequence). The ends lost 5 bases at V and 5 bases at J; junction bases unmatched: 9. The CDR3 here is CASSPRMTGGTGELFF. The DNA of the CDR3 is TGTGCCAGTAGTCCAAGAATGACAGGGGGAACCGGGGAGCTGTTTTTT.

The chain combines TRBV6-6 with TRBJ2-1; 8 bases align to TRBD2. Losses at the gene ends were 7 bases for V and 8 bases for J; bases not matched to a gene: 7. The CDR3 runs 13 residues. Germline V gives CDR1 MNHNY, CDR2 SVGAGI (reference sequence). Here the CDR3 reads CASTGGGGDEQFF. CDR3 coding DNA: TGTGCCAGCACCGGGGGGGGCGGGGATGAGCAGTTCTTC.

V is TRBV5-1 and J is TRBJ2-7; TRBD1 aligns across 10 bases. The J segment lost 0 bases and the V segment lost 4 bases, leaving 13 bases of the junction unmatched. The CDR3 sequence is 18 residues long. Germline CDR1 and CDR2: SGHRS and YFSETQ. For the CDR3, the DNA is TGCGCCAGCAGCCCCCCACCGGGACAGGGGACAAGCTCCTACGAGCAGTACTTC. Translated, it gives CASSPPPGQGTSSYEQYF.

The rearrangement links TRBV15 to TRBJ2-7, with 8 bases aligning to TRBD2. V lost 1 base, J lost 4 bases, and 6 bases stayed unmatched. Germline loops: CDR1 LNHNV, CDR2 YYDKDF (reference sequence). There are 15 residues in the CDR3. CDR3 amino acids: CATSRASGPVYEQYF. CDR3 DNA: TGTGCCACCAGCAGAGCTAGCGGGCCTGTTTACGAGCAGTACTTC.

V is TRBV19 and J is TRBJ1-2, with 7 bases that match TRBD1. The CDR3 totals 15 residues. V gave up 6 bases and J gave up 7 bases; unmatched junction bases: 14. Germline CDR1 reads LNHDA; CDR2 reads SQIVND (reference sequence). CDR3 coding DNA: TGTGCCAGTAGGATGGGCGCTGGAGAGGGGGCTGGCTACACCTTC. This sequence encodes CASRMGAGEGAGYTF.

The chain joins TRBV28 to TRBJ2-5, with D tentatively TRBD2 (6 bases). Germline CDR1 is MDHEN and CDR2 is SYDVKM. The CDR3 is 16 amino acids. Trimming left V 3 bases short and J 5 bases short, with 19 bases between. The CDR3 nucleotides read TGTGCCAGCAGTTTTAGATGGGCGGGGCCCTACGAGACCCAGTACTTC. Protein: CASSFRWAGPYETQYF.